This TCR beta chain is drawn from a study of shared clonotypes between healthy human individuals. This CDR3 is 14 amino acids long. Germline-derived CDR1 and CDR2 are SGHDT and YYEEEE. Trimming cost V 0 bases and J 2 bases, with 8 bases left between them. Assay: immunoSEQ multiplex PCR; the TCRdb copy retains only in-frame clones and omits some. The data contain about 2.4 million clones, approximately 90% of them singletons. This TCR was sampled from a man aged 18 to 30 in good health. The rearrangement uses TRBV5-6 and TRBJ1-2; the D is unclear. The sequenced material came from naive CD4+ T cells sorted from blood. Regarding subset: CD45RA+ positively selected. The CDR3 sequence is CASSLGRLNYGYTF. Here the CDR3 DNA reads TGTGCCAGCAGCTTGGGACGGTTGAACTATGGCTACACCTTC.